This note documents a single T cell receptor (beta chain) sequence. Its antigen is undetermined. This sample was included in a study of CXCR3-negative and CXCR3-positive naive CD8 T cells. The overall study: Libraries each contributed about 1.5 +/- 0.3 million TRB reads, for around 140 million in total.

Each TRB cDNA library was prepared by 5' RACE (with UMI labels). TCRdb re-called the 5' RACE reads and gives one entry per CDR3 protein, without DNA. The table lists some 120,000 distinct CDR3 sequences. CDR1 SEHNR and CDR2 FQNEAQ come from the germline V gene (reference sequence). CDR3 length: 17 amino acids. Broader study findings: Naive cells positive for CXCR3 carried more hydrophobic TRB CDR3s than CXCR3-negative ones. TRBV-TRBJ usage was alike in naive CXCR3-negative and CXCR3-positive cells but differed in memory cells.

Input material: naive CXCR3+ CD8+ T cells from blood. Specified subset: CD45RO-CCR7+CD27+CD95- naive CD8+ T cells expressing CXCR3 (TNR3+). This receptor was taken from a human donor in good health. Some clones in this sample may be carry-over from other donors' samples. The chain uses TRBV7-9 and TRBJ2-2; TCRdb designates TRBD2, a call that cannot be tested without DNA. This chain's CDR3 is CASSQSGGTSRGGELFF.